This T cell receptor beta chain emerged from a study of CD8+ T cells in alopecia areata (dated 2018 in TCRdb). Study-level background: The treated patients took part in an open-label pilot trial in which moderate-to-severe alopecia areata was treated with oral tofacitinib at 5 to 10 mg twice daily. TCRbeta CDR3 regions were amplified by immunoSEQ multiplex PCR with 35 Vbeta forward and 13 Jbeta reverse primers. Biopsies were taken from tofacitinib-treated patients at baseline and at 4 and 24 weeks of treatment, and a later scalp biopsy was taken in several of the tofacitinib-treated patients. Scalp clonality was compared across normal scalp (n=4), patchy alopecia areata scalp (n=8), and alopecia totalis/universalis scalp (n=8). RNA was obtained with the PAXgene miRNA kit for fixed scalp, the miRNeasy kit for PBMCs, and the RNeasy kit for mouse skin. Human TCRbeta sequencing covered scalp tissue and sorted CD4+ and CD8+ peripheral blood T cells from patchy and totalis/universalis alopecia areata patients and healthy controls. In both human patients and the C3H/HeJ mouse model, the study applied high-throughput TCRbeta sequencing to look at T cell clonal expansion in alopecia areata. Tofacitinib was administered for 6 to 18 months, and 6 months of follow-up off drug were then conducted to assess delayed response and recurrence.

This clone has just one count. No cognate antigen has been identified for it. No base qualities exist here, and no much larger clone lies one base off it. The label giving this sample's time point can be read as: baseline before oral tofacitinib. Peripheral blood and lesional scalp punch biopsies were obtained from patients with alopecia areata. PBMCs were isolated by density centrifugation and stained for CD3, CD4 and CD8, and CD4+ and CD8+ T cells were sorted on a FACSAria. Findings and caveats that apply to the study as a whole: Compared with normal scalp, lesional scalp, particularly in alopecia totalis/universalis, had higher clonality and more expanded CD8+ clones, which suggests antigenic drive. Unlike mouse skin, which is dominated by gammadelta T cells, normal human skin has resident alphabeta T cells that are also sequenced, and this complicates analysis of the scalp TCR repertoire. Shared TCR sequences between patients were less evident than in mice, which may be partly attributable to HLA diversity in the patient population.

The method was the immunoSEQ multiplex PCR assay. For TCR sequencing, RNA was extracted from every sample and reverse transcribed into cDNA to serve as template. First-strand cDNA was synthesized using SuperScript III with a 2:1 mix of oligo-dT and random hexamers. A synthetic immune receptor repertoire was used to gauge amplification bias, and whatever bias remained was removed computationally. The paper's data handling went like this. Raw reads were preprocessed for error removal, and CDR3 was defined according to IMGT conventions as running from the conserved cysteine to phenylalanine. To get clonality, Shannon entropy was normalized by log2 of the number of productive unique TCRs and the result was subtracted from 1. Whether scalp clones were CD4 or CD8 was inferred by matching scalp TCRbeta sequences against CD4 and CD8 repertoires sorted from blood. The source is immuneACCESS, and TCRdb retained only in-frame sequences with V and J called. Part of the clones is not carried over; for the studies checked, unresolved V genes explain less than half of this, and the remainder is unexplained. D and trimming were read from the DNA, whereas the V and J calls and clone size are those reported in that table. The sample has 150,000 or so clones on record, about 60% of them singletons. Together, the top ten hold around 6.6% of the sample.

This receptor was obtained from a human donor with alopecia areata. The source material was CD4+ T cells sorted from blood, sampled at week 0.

The CDR3: CASSLDHRGKLFF. The nucleotide sequence reads TGTGCCAGCAGCTTAGACCACAGGGGGAAACTGTTTTTT. The sequence is built from TRBV7-2 and TRBJ1-4; 8 of the junction bases match TRBD1. Via the germline V gene, CDR1 is SGHTA and CDR2 FQGNSA. Counted from cysteine to phenylalanine, this CDR3 has 13 amino acids. The read is trimmed to its CDR3 DNA, 39 bases read in frame from base 1. Germline trimming: 1 base from V, 11 bases from J; junction bases outside gene matches: 3. Joined to the reference TRBV7-2 and TRBJ1-4 proteins, this CDR3 gives the full variable domain: GAGVSQSPSNKVTEKGKDVELRCDPISGHTALYWYRQSLGQGLEFLIYFQGNSAPDKSGLPSDRFSAERTGGSVSTLTIQRTQQEDSAVYLCASSLDHRGKLFFGSGTQLSVL.